Below are 12 T cell receptor beta chains sequenced from a single sample in a study of CD8+ T cells in alopecia areata. Investigators isolated RNA and reverse transcribed it into cDNA to act as the sequencing template. TCRdb's table, derived via immunoSEQ multiplex PCR, lists solely in-frame clones and lacks some. The table lists over 150,000 clones, 56% of them singletons. Sequenced input: CD8+ T cells sorted from blood. The receptors here all came from a human donor in good health.

The chain is built from TRBV4-1 and TRBJ1-6, with D perhaps TRBD1 (5 bases). Germline V gives CDR1 MGHRA, CDR2 YSYEKL. The CDR3 totals 16 residues. Trimming removed 1 base from V and 8 bases from J, with 15 bases in between. The CDR3 sequence: CASSQVAGGFDSPLHF. The CDR3, as DNA: TGCGCCAGCAGCCAAGTGGCGGGGGGATTCGATTCACCCCTCCACTTT.

V gene TRBV2 combines with J gene TRBJ2-7, with 9 bases matching TRBD1. Looked up from germline, CDR1 is SNHLY and CDR2 is FYNNEI. The CDR3 length is 14 residues. V shed 6 bases and J 4 bases; nucleotides not matched to a gene: 7. CDR3 coding DNA: TGTGCCAGCAGCGCCGGGACAGGGCTTTACGAGCAGTACTTC. Translating it yields CASSAGTGLYEQYF.

V and J are TRBV30 and TRBJ1-2; no clear D gene. The germline CDR1 and CDR2 sequences are GTSNPN and SVGIG (reference sequence). Trimming took off 2 bases at V and 3 bases at J, with 16 bases between the two ends. The length of the CDR3 is 15 residues. The CDR3 is CAWSPPTPGDYGYTF. CDR3 bases: TGTGCCTGGAGTCCCCCGACACCGGGAGACTATGGCTACACCTTC.

The rearrangement uses TRBV2 and TRBJ2-7; perhaps TRBD1 as D (6 bases). The germline V and J ends were trimmed by 7 bases and 2 bases, with 12 bases remaining between them. Germline V lookup: CDR1 SNHLY, CDR2 FYNNEI. The CDR3 has 13 amino acids. The CDR3 DNA reads as TGTGCCAGCAAGAAGGGGGACACCTACGAGCAGTACTTC. Protein sequence: CASKKGDTYEQYF. The full variable domain, with the rest looked up from reference TRBV2 and TRBJ2-7, is EPEVTQTPSHQVTQMGQEVILRCVPISNHLYFYWYRQILGQKVEFLVSFYNNEISEKSEIFDDQFSVERPDGSNFTLKIRSTKLEDSAMYFCASKKGDTYEQYFGPGTRLTVT.

The chain employs TRBV6-5 and TRBJ2-5, with unresolved D. The CDR3 runs 16 residues. V was trimmed by 2 bases and J by 3 bases, leaving 16 bases between them. Per the germline V gene, CDR1 is MNHEY and CDR2 is SVGAGI. The CDR3 nucleotides read TGTGCCAGCAGTTACGGACCAGCCGGGTCCAAAGAGACCCAGTACTTC. Residues: CASSYGPAGSKETQYF.

CDR3 nucleotides: TGTGCCAGCAGCCTGAGGGAGCAGTACTTC. Amino acid sequence: CASSLREQYF. The rearrangement uses TRBV7-2 and TRBJ2-7; D gene ambiguous. Trimming shortened V by 5 bases and J by 7 bases, and 6 bases separated the two germline ends. The CDR3 runs 10 residues. Germline-derived CDR1 and CDR2 are SGHTA and FQGNSA.

CDR3 nucleotides: TGTGCCTCCTGGGGTGGATACGAGCAGTACTTC. It is translated as CASWGGYEQYF. V and J are TRBV30 and TRBJ2-7; D remains unclear. The CDR3 contains 11 residues. Between the trimmed V and J ends, which lost 7 bases and 4 bases, there was a span of 11 bases. Germline assignment: CDR1 GTSNPN and CDR2 SVGIG (reference sequence).

This chain links TRBV27 with TRBJ1-2; 7 bases match TRBD1. The V gene end was trimmed by 5 bases and the J gene end by 7 bases; junction bases not matched to a gene: 7. Per the germline V gene, CDR1 is MNHEY and CDR2 is SMNVEV (reference sequence). The CDR3 extends over 13 amino acids. In nucleotides, the CDR3 is TGTGCCAGCAGTCCCAGGGGGTCTGGTGGCTACACCTTC. It translates to CASSPRGSGGYTF.

The gene calls are TRBV5-4 and TRBJ2-3; D not resolved. The CDR3 contains 15 residues. Germline V CDR1 and CDR2: SGHNT, YYREEE (reference sequence). V gave up 0 bases and J gave up 0 bases, with 8 bases separating them. Written as DNA, the CDR3 is TGTGCCAGCAGCTTGGCCGTAGGTAGCACAGATACGCAGTATTTT. This gives the protein CASSLAVGSTDTQYF.

The V gene is TRBV11-2, the J gene TRBJ1-1; D is unresolved. Germline V gene lookup returns CDR1 SGHAT and CDR2 FQNNGV. The CDR3 has 14 amino acids. V was trimmed by 3 bases and J by 4 bases, leaving 12 bases between them. CDR3 in amino acids: CASSLMTMGTEAFF. The CDR3 region has the DNA TGTGCCAGCAGCTTGATGACTATGGGCACTGAAGCTTTCTTT.

This clone was recorded once. The V call is TRBV7-9, the J call TRBJ2-7; weak D call: TRBD2 (6 bases). V was pared by 6 bases and J by 2 bases, with 11 bases between. This CDR3 comprises 13 residues. Germline CDR1 reads SEHNR; CDR2 reads FQNEAQ (reference sequence). The CDR3 here is CASRGTGTYEQYF. The CDR3 DNA reads as TGTGCCAGCAGGGGGACTGGAACCTACGAGCAGTACTTC.

This clone was seen a few times. V usage is TRBV19 and J usage is TRBJ2-7; 8 bases are shared with TRBD1. The CDR3 totals 15 residues. The junction had 9 bases not matched to a gene; V was cut back by 5 bases and J by 3 bases. Looked up from germline, CDR1 is LNHDA and CDR2 is SQIVND (reference sequence). CDR3: CASSPWTGRFYEQYF. In DNA, the CDR3 is TGTGCCAGTAGTCCCTGGACAGGGAGGTTCTACGAGCAGTACTTC.